The 32 T cell receptor beta chains listed next were all sequenced from one sample in a study of cytomegalovirus exposure and HLA in healthy donors (dated by TCRdb to 2015 to 2018). Library prep was done by the immunoSEQ multiplex PCR assay. For the multiplex PCR, a mixture combining 60 forward primers for TCR Vbeta segments and 13 reverse primers for TCR Jbeta segments was used. Sourced from immuneACCESS, this table was stored by TCRdb with only in-frame sequences that have V and J called. A share of the clones is absent; for the studies checked, an unresolved V gene accounts for under half, and the remainder has no known explanation. This sample holds tens of thousands of clones; 55% to 70% were observed only once. The leading ten clones occupy about 22% of the sample. The sample comprised PBMCs. The receptors here all came from a woman aged 50 to 60 in good health and CMV-seropositive.

This chain uses TRBV18 with TRBJ1-4; TRBD1 matches 8 bases. The trim removed 6 bases at V and 2 bases at J, leaving 8 bases unmatched. The CDR3 is 16 amino acids. Per the germline V gene, CDR1 is KGHSH and CDR2 is LQKENI. The DNA for the CDR3 is TGTGCCAGCTCTCAAGTGACAGGGGATACTAATGAAAAACTGTTTTTT. It specifies CASSQVTGDTNEKLFF.

This chain links TRBV6-5 with TRBJ1-2; 10 bases are shared with TRBD1. CDR3 length: 15 amino acids. After removal of 2 bases from V and 5 bases from J, the junction contained 5 bases not matched to a gene. Germline-derived CDR1 and CDR2 are MNHEY and SVGAGI. CDR3 coding DNA: TGTGCCAGCAGTTACCCTGGACAGGGGGATTATGGCTACACCTTC. It translates to CASSYPGQGDYGYTF.

V usage is TRBV6-6 and J usage is TRBJ1-1, with TRBD1 matching over 8 bases. J gave up 0 bases and V 6 bases, and 3 bases lay outside the gene matches. Per germline, CDR1 MNHNY and CDR2 SVGAGI (reference sequence). This CDR3 spans 14 amino acids. CDR3 DNA: TGTGCCAGCAGACAGGGGGGCCTGAACACTGAAGCTTTCTTT. The encoded protein is CASRQGGLNTEAFF.

CDR3 nucleotides: TGCGCCAGCAGTCGTTCGGGGGGGGCTGACTTGCCGGGGACCCAGTACTTC. Protein: CASSRSGGADLPGTQYF. The rearrangement uses TRBV4-3 and TRBJ2-5, with 8 bases lining up with TRBD2. Germline V gene sequence: CDR1 LGHNA, CDR2 YSLEER. The trim removed 6 bases at V and 7 bases at J, leaving 19 bases unmatched. This CDR3 region has 17 residues.

This clone was picked up a small number of times. V and J are TRBV7-7 and TRBJ2-1, with D unresolved. In germline, CDR1 is SSHAT, CDR2 FNYEAQ (reference sequence). This CDR3 contains 13 residues. Deletions cut 2 bases from V and 7 bases from J, with 9 bases between. CDR3 loop: CASSLTFLNEQFF. In nucleotides, the CDR3 is TGTGCCAGCAGCTTAACGTTTCTAAATGAGCAGTTCTTC.

The chain combines TRBV25-1 with TRBJ2-2, with TRBD1 matching over 7 bases. The CDR3 loop spans 16 amino acids. The junction had 11 bases not matched to a gene; V was cut back by 3 bases and J by 7 bases. The germline V gene encodes CDR1 MGHDK and CDR2 SYGVNS. CDR3 loop: CASSESSGGFGGELFF. CDR3 nucleotides: TGTGCCAGCAGTGAGAGCTCAGGGGGATTCGGCGGGGAGCTGTTTTTT.

The chain joins TRBV2 to TRBJ2-1; TRBD1 aligns across 7 bases. This CDR3 has 13 residues. The J segment lost 10 bases and the V segment lost 6 bases, leaving 9 bases of the junction unmatched. Germline lookup yields CDR1 SNHLY and CDR2 FYNNEI. Here the CDR3 DNA reads TGTGCCAGCAGGTACAGGGGCGCTTTCGAGCAGTTCTTC. This encodes CASRYRGAFEQFF.

The genes are TRBV5-6 and TRBJ1-3; D is ambiguous. Germline assignment: CDR1 SGHDT and CDR2 YYEEEE. Trimming removed 2 bases at V and 2 bases at J, with 20 bases between. The CDR3 totals 18 residues. Here the CDR3 reads CASSLSHSGREAGNTIYF. The CDR3 DNA follows: TGTGCCAGCAGCTTATCCCACTCGGGTCGTGAGGCTGGAAACACCATATATTTT.

The gene calls are TRBV5-6 and TRBJ2-3; TRBD2 aligns across 10 bases. There are 15 residues in the CDR3. The J segment lost 5 bases and the V segment lost 4 bases, leaving 7 bases of the junction unmatched. The germline V gene has CDR1 SGHDT and CDR2 YYEEEE. The CDR3, as DNA: TGTGCCAGCAGCCCGCCAGCGGGGGGGCTAGATACGCAGTATTTT. It is translated as CASSPPAGGLDTQYF.

The CDR3: CASNRGGSTDTQYF. Here the CDR3 DNA reads TGCGCCAGCAACCGCGGGGGTAGCACAGATACGCAGTATTTT. The chain couples TRBV5-1 to TRBJ2-3; 7 bases align to TRBD2. The CDR3 runs 14 residues. Germline lookup yields CDR1 SGHRS and CDR2 YFSETQ. V shed 6 bases and J 0 bases; nucleotides not matched to a gene: 4.

This CDR3 reads CASSLEGSGGHEQFF. The CDR3 bases are TGTGCCAGCAGCCTCGAGGGGTCGGGGGGTCATGAGCAGTTCTTC. V is TRBV6-5 and J is TRBJ2-1; 7 bases map to TRBD2. V shed 6 bases and J 8 bases; nucleotides not matched to a gene: 13. The V gene's germline CDR1 is MNHEY and CDR2 SVGAGI. CDR3 length equals 15 residues.

The genes are TRBV7-3 and TRBJ1-6; D gene ambiguous. V was cut by 5 bases and J by 5 bases, with 13 bases left in between. The germline gives CDR1 SGHTA, CDR2 FQGTGA. The CDR3 contains 15 residues. The CDR3 region is CASSPNGRDNSPLHF. As DNA, the CDR3 is TGTGCCAGCAGCCCAAACGGTCGGGATAATTCACCCCTCCACTTT.

The rearrangement joins TRBV18 to TRBJ1-2; 7 nucleotides line up with TRBD1. This CDR3 has 14 residues. V was pared by 8 bases and J by 2 bases, with 8 bases of the junction left unmatched. Germline loops: CDR1 KGHSH, CDR2 LQKENI. This CDR3 reads CASHLGQRNYGYTF. The CDR3 coding sequence is TGTGCCAGCCACCTGGGACAGAGAAACTATGGCTACACCTTC.

The V gene is TRBV28, the J gene TRBJ1-6, with a possible D match to TRBD1 (5 bases). Germline CDR1 and CDR2: MDHEN and SYDVKM. Trimming left V 7 bases short and J 8 bases short, with 18 bases between. The CDR3 consists of 15 residues. This CDR3 reads CASTRDGFRDSPLHF. The CDR3, as DNA: TGTGCCAGCACGCGGGACGGGTTTAGAGATTCACCCCTCCACTTT. Together with reference TRBV28 and TRBJ1-6, the CDR3 gives the full variable domain: DVKVTQSSRYLVKRTGEKVFLECVQDMDHENMFWYRQDPGLGLRLIYFSYDVKMKEKGDIPEGYSVSREKKERFSLILESASTNQTSMYLCASTRDGFRDSPLHFGNGTRLTVT.

The V call is TRBV5-4, the J call TRBJ2-3, with D maybe TRBD2 (6 bases). This CDR3 comprises 16 residues. CDR1 and CDR2 from the germline V gene are SGHNT and YYREEE (reference sequence). Trimming removed 4 bases from V and 2 bases from J, with 17 bases in between. CDR3 sequence: CASSAEGLITTDTQYF. In DNA form, the CDR3 reads TGTGCCAGCAGCGCGGAGGGACTTATTACCACAGATACGCAGTATTTT.

The rearrangement uses TRBV19 and TRBJ1-4; TRBD1 is a possible D gene (5 bases). The CDR3 has 16 amino acids. Germline CDR1 and CDR2: LNHDA and SQIVND (reference sequence). V was pared by 7 bases and J by 0 bases, with 15 bases between. As DNA, the CDR3 is TGTGCCAGTACTTTGCGGGGGTCCGCAACTAATGAAAAACTGTTTTTT. Residues: CASTLRGSATNEKLFF.

The chain employs TRBV5-8 and TRBJ2-4, with a tentative D call TRBD1 (5 bases). V lost 0 bases, J lost 8 bases, and 9 bases lay in between. This CDR3 is built from 13 residues. Germline V CDR1 and CDR2: SGHTS, YDEGEE. CDR3 amino acids: CASSLGRVDIQYF. CDR3 nucleotide sequence: TGTGCCAGCAGCTTGGGCAGGGTGGACATTCAGTACTTC.

The chain recombines TRBV18 with TRBJ2-7, with D possibly matching TRBD1 (5 bases). The CDR3 has 15 amino acids. Germline CDR1 is KGHSH and CDR2 is LQKENI. The V gene lost 2 bases and the J gene lost 3 bases, with 14 bases spanning the gap. CDR3 sequence: CASSPEAGSDYEQYF. The CDR3, as DNA: TGTGCCAGCTCACCAGAGGCAGGGTCCGACTACGAGCAGTACTTC.

The chain has TRBV5-4 and TRBJ1-1, with a weak D call TRBD1 (5 bases). V gave up 3 bases and J gave up 4 bases, with 16 bases separating them. Germline loops: CDR1 SGHNT, CDR2 YYREEE (reference sequence). The CDR3 covers 15 residues. The CDR3 nucleotides read TGTGCCAGCAGCTCGGAGGGACGGGACGGCACTGAAGCTTTCTTT. The encoded protein is CASSSEGRDGTEAFF.

The CDR3 region has the DNA TGTGCCAGCAGGACTGGGGGCGAGGCTCAGCCCCAGCATTTT. Residues: CASRTGGEAQPQHF. The chain employs TRBV2 and TRBJ1-5, with D possibly matching TRBD1 (6 bases). The germline V gene encodes CDR1 SNHLY and CDR2 FYNNEI. V lost 6 bases to trimming and J lost 6 bases, with 15 bases between them. This CDR3 is 14 amino acids long.

This clone was seen more than once but under ten times. The chain recombines TRBV28 with TRBJ1-5; D may be TRBD1 (6 bases). Trimming removed 0 bases from V and 7 bases from J, with 19 bases in between. Germline V gene sequence: CDR1 MDHEN, CDR2 SYDVKM. This CDR3 contains 17 residues. The CDR3 spells CASSLWGGQGIRQPQHF. The CDR3 DNA is TGTGCCAGCAGTTTATGGGGGGGGCAGGGTATTCGGCAGCCCCAGCATTTT.

The CDR3 nucleotides are TGTGCCAGCAGTGTTTCCGGGACAGGGCCCCACGAGCAGTACTTC. Amino acids: CASSVSGTGPHEQYF. This rearrangement joins TRBV28 to TRBJ2-7; 9 bases match TRBD1. CDR3 length equals 15 residues. The V and J ends lost 5 bases and 5 bases, in that order; junction bases with no gene match: 10. Per the germline V gene, CDR1 is MDHEN and CDR2 is SYDVKM. Full variable domain (rest looked up from reference TRBV28 and TRBJ2-7): DVKVTQSSRYLVKRTGEKVFLECVQDMDHENMFWYRQDPGLGLRLIYFSYDVKMKEKGDIPEGYSVSREKKERFSLILESASTNQTSMYLCASSVSGTGPHEQYFGPGTRLTVT.

This chain uses TRBV19 with TRBJ1-1; no firm D call. The CDR3 loop spans 11 amino acids. V lost 4 bases to trimming and J lost 7 bases, with 7 bases between them. CDR1 is LNHDA and CDR2 is SQIVND in the germline V gene (reference sequence). In nucleotides, the CDR3 is TGTGCCAGTAGTAACGGTGTTGAAGCTTTCTTT. Protein sequence: CASSNGVEAFF.

The V call is TRBV7-9, the J call TRBJ1-2; TRBD1 might be the D (5 bases). V lost 5 bases to trimming and J lost 7 bases, with 23 bases between them. The V gene's germline CDR1 is SEHNR and CDR2 FQNEAQ (reference sequence). The CDR3 consists of 16 residues. The CDR3, as DNA: TGTGCCAGCAGCCAAACTCTGACAGACATTATCGGTGGCTACACCTTC. This encodes CASSQTLTDIIGGYTF.

This chain uses TRBV7-2 with TRBJ1-5; 7 nucleotides match TRBD1. CDR3 length: 17 residues. CDR1 and CDR2 (germline): SGHTA, FQGNSA. Losses at the gene ends were 5 bases for V and 6 bases for J; bases not matched to a gene: 16. In DNA form, the CDR3 reads TGTGCCAGCAGCCAACCCATTACAGGGGTCGGCGGTCAGCCCCAGCATTTT. Its protein is CASSQPITGVGGQPQHF.

The chain employs TRBV16 and TRBJ2-3; 7 bases are shared with TRBD2. V lost 4 bases and J lost 2; bases outside the gene matches: 9. CDR1 and CDR2 (germline): KGHSY, FQNENV. The CDR3 runs to 16 residues. The CDR3 DNA is TGTGCCAGCAGCCTTACGGGACTAAGTTTCACAGATACGCAGTATTTT. Residues: CASSLTGLSFTDTQYF.

The chain is built from TRBV6-5 and TRBJ1-2; D is uncertain. This CDR3 has 14 amino acids. CDR1 is MNHEY, CDR2 SVGAGI, per germline. V lost 0 bases and J 5 bases, leaving 10 bases between the germline ends. The CDR3 nucleotides are TGTGCCAGCAGTTACTCATCAGTCAAATATGGCTACACCTTC. Its protein product is CASSYSSVKYGYTF.

This clone was observed a handful of times. This chain connects TRBV18 to TRBJ1-2; tentatively, D is TRBD1 (5 bases). Between the trimmed V and J ends, which lost 4 bases and 2 bases, there was a span of 17 bases. From germline, CDR1 is KGHSH and CDR2 LQKENI. This CDR3 is 16 amino acids long. The CDR3 region has the DNA TGTGCCAGCTCACGGGCTCCCGTGGCAGGGAACTATGGCTACACCTTC. Translated, it gives CASSRAPVAGNYGYTF. The full variable domain, completed using reference TRBV18 and TRBJ1-2, is NAGVMQNPRHLVRRRGQEARLRCSPMKGHSHVYWYRQLPEEGLKFMVYLQKENIIDESGMPKERFSAEFPKEGPSILRIQQVVRGDSAAYFCASSRAPVAGNYGYTFGSGTRLTVV.

V gene TRBV5-4 combines with J gene TRBJ2-7, with D possibly matching TRBD1 (7 bases). Trimming pared 3 bases from V and 5 bases from J, leaving 15 bases between. There are 14 residues in the CDR3. The germline V gene has CDR1 SGHNT and CDR2 YYREEE (reference sequence). DNA for the CDR3: TGTGCCAGCAGCTACCGACAGGGAGGCGACGAGCAGTACTTC. It yields the protein CASSYRQGGDEQYF.

The rearrangement joins TRBV2 to TRBJ2-7, with TRBD2 as a possible D gene (6 bases). Trimming removed 1 base at V and 5 bases at J, with 12 bases between. Germline V CDR1 and CDR2: SNHLY, FYNNEI. The CDR3 extends over 14 amino acids. CDR3 coding DNA: TGTGCCAGCAGTGAAGTTGGCGGGGAGGACGAGCAGTACTTC. This translates into CASSEVGGEDEQYF.

The table lists this clone with a count of one. V and J are TRBV27 and TRBJ1-5; TRBD1 matches at 9 bases. J lost 7 bases, V lost 2 bases, and 6 bases had no gene match. This CDR3 contains 15 residues. In germline, CDR1 is MNHEY, CDR2 SMNVEV (reference sequence). CDR3 protein: CASSLGTGRDQPQHF. CDR3 DNA sequence: TGTGCCAGCAGTTTAGGGACAGGGAGGGACCAGCCCCAGCATTTT.

In this sample, this clone turned up once. The V and J genes are TRBV7-2 and TRBJ2-5; TRBD2 matches 8 bases. V was pared by 5 bases and J by 2 bases, with 7 bases of the junction left unmatched. Germline V gives CDR1 SGHTA, CDR2 FQGNSA. There are 15 residues in the CDR3. The CDR3 region is CASSPFGGGQETQYF. The CDR3 DNA reads as TGTGCCAGCAGCCCTTTCGGGGGGGGGCAAGAGACCCAGTACTTC.